This is a list of T cell receptor beta chains from one sample in a study of blood T cell repertoires in COVID-19. Only in-frame clones appear in the TCRdb table, and some are missing; sequencing was by immunoSEQ multiplex PCR. The repertoire includes some 100,000 clones, approximately 84% of them detected once, and roughly 17% sits in the top ten. Input material: peripheral blood. The receptors shown here come from a woman aged 55-70 years with acute or convalescent COVID-19. Each CDR3 is given without its conserved first and last residue.

V gene	J gene	CDR3 protein
TRBV4-1	TRBJ1-1	ASSQVGGQGVFDPEAF
TRBV9	TRBJ1-2	ASSVGTANYGYT
TRBV27	TRBJ1-4	ASSLFRSPEEKLF
TRBV7-9	TRBJ2-6	ASSPRTRNNAVLT
TRBV28	TRBJ2-3	ASGRLAGVDTQY
TRBV14	TRBJ2-7	ASSPRSQAAHEQY
TRBV2	TRBJ1-5	ASSWTGIGNQPQH
TRBV28	TRBJ2-5	ASSLSLGLGGIQETQY
TRBV14	TRBJ1-1	ASSHALGQGEVEAF
TRBV25-1	TRBJ2-2	ASSGSSRGSMNTGELF
TRBV9	TRBJ2-1	ASSVREGSYNEQF
TRBV7-6	TRBJ1-6	ASSLAPDRAYSPLH